This TCR beta chain comes out of a study of blood T cell repertoires in COVID-19. Looking at the study overall: Donors in the United States, Italy and Spain gave samples during acute or convalescent COVID-19. Nucleic acid was either cDNA or gDNA, and it came from T cells, B-cell-depleted T cells, or PBMCs.

In germline, CDR1 is SEHNR, CDR2 FQNEAQ (reference sequence). V lost 7 bases, J lost 0 bases, and 5 bases stayed unmatched. The CDR3 runs to 14 residues. Original handling: Using reference gene primer amplification, nucleated cell counts were estimated. The method was immunoSEQ multiplex PCR; TCRdb's version includes in-frame clones alone and lacks a portion of them. V and J calls and clone size come straight from that table; D and trimming were deduced from the DNA. The profile shows about 110,000 clones, approximately 85% of them singletons. This TCR was recovered from a human donor in a cohort sampled during active COVID-19. The sample was peripheral blood. The chain has TRBV7-9 and TRBJ1-2; 7 bases map to TRBD1. The CDR3 loop is CASNRDSSNYGYTF. CDR3 DNA sequence: TGTGCCAGCAACCGGGACAGTTCTAACTATGGCTACACCTTC.